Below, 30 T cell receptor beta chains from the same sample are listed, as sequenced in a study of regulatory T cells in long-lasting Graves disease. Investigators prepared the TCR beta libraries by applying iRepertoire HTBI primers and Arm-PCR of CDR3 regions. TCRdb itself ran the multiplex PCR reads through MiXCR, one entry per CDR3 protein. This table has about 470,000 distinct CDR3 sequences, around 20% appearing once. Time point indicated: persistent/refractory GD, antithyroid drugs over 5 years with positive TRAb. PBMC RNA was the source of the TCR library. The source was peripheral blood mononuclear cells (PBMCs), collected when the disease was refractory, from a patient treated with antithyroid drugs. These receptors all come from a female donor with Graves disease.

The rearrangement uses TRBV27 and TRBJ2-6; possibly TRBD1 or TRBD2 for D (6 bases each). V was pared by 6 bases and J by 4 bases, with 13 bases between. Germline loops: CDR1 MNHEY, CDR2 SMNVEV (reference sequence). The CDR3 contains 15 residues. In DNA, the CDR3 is TGTGCCAGCAGGAAAGGGGGGAACGGGGCCAACGTCCTGACTTTC. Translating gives CASRKGGNGANVLTF. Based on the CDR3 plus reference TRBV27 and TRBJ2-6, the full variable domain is EAQVTQNPRYLITVTGKKLTVTCSQNMNHEYMSWYRQDPGLGLRQIYYSMNVEVTDKGDVPEGYKVSRKEKRNFPLILESPSPNQTSLYFCASRKGGNGANVLTFGAGSRLTVL.

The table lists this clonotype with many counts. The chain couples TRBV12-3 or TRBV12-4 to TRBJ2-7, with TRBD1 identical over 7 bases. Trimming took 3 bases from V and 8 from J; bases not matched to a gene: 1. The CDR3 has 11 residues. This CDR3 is CASSLGQKQYF. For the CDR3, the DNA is TGTGCCAGCAGTTTGGGACAGAAGCAGTACTTC.

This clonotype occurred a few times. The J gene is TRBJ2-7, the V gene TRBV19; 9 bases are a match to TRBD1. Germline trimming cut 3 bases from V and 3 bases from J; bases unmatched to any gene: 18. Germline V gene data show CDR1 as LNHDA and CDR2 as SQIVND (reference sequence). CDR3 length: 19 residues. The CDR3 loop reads CASSMLWISGDRGNYEQYF. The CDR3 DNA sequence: TGTGCCAGTAGTATGTTGTGGATAAGCGGCGACAGGGGGAACTACGAGCAGTACTTC. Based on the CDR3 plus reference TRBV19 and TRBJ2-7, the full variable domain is DGGITQSPKYLFRKEGQNVTLSCEQNLNHDAMYWYRQDPGQGLRLIYYSQIVNDFQKGDIAEGYSVSREKKESFPLTVTSAQKNPTAFYLCASSMLWISGDRGNYEQYFGPGTRLTVT.

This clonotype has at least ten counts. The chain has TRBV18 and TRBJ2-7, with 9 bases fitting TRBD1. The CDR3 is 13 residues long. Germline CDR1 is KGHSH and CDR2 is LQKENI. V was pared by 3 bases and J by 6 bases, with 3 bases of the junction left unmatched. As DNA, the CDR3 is TGTGCCAGCTCACCTGGACAGGGGATCGAGCAGTACTTC. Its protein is CASSPGQGIEQYF.

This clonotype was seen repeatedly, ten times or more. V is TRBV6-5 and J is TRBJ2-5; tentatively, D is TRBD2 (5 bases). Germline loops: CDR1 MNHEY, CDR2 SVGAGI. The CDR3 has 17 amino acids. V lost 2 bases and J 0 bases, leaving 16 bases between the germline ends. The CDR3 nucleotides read TGTGCCAGCAGTTACAATCCCGCGGGCCCCTACCAAGAGACCCAGTACTTC. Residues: CASSYNPAGPYQETQYF.

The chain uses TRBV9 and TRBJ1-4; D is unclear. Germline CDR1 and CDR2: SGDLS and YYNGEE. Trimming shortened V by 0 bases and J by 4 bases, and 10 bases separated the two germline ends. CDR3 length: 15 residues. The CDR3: CASSVEGTINEKLFF. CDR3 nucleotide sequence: TGTGCCAGCAGCGTAGAGGGTACTATTAATGAAAAACTGTTTTTT.

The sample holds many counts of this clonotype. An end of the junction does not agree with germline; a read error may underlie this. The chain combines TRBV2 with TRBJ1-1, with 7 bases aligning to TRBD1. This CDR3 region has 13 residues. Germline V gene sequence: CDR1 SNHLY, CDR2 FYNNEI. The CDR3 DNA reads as TGTGCCAGCAGTGAATTCACAGGGGCCTACGCGGCCTTT. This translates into CASSEFTGAYAAF.

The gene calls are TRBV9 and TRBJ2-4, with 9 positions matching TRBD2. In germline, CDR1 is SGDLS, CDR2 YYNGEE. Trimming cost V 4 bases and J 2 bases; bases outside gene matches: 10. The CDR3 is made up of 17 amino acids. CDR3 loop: CASSPLSAGGSKNIQYF. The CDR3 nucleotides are TGTGCCAGCAGCCCGCTCTCCGCGGGAGGGTCCAAAAACATTCAGTACTTC.

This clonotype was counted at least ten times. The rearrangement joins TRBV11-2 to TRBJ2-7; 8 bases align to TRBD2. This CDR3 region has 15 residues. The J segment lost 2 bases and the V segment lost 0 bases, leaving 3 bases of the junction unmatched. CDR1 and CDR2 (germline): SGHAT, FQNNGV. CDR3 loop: CASSLDAGGAYEQYF. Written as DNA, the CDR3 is TGTGCCAGCAGCTTAGATGCGGGAGGTGCCTACGAGCAGTACTTC.

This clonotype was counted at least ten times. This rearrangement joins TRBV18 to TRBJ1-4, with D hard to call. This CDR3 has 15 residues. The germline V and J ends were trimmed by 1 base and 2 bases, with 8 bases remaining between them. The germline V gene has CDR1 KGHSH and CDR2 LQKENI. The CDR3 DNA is TGTGCCAGCTCACCACATGTCTGGACTAATGAAAAACTGTTTTTT. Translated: CASSPHVWTNEKLFF. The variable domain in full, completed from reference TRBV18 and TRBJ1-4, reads NAGVMQNPRHLVRRRGQEARLRCSPMKGHSHVYWYRQLPEEGLKFMVYLQKENIIDESGMPKERFSAEFPKEGPSILRIQQVVRGDSAAYFCASSPHVWTNEKLFFGSGTQLSVL.

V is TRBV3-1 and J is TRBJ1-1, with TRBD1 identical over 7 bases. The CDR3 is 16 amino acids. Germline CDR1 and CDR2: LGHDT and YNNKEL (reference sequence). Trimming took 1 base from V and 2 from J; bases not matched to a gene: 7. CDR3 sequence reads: CASSQAGGQANTEAFF. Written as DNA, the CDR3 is TGTGCCAGCAGCCAAGCGGGAGGACAGGCAAACACTGAAGCTTTCTTT.

CDR3: CASSRTSGRVGFSYNEQFF. Written as DNA, the CDR3 is TGTGCCAGCAGCCGTACTAGCGGGAGGGTCGGTTTTTCCTACAATGAGCAGTTCTTC. V usage is TRBV7-2 and J usage is TRBJ2-1; 13 nucleotides line up with TRBD2. The length of the CDR3 is 19 residues. V dropped 5 bases and J dropped 1; count of bases not matched to a gene: 11. Germline V gene data show CDR1 as SGHTA and CDR2 as FQGNSA.

CDR3 protein: CASSYRTAVAKNIQYF. Here the CDR3 DNA reads TGTGCCAGCAGTTACAGGACGGCAGTAGCCAAAAACATTCAGTACTTC. The chain carries TRBV6-9 and TRBJ2-4; D unclear. V lost 3 bases, J lost 0 bases, and 12 bases lay in between. The germline V gene has CDR1 MNHGY and CDR2 SVAAGI. There are 16 residues in the CDR3.

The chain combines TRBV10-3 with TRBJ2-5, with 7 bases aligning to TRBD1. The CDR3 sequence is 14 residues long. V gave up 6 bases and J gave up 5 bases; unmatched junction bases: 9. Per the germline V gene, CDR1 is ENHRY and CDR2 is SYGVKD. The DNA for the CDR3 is TGTGCCATCAGCCTAGGGACAGCGAGGGAGACCCAGTACTTC. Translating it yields CAISLGTARETQYF.

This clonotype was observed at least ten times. The CDR3 region has the DNA TGTGCCAGCATCGACAGCTATGGCTACACCTTC. It yields the protein CASIDSYGYTF. V is TRBV6-1 and J is TRBJ1-2; TRBD1 is a possible D gene (5 bases). The germline gives CDR1 MNHNS, CDR2 SASEGT. There are 11 residues in the CDR3. Deletions cut 7 bases from V and 4 bases from J, with 7 bases between.

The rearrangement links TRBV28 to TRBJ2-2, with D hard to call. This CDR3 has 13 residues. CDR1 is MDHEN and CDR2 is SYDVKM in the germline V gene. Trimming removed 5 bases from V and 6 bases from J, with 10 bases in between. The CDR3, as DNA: TGTGCCAGCAGTCTTGCCGAACCCGGGGAGCTGTTTTTT. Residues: CASSLAEPGELFF.

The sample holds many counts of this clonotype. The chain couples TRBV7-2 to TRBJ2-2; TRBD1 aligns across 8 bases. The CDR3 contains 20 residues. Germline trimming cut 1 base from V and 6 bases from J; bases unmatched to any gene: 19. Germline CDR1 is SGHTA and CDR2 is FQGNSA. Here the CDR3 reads CASSLERGTGRFYSAGELFF. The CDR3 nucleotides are TGTGCCAGCAGCTTAGAACGGGGGACAGGCCGTTTTTATTCGGCCGGGGAGCTGTTTTTT.

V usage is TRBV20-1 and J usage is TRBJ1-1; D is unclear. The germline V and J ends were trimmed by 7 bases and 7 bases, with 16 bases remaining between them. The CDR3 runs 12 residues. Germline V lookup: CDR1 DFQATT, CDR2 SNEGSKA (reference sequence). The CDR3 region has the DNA TGCAGTGGAGGCGGCACTGGGTATGAAGCTTTCTTT. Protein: CSGGGTGYEAFF.

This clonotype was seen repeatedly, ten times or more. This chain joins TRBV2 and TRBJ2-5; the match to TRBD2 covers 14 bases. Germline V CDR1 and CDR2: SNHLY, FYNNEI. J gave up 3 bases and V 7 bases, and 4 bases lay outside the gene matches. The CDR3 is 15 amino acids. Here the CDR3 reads CASKGLAGVEETQYF. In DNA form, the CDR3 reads TGTGCCAGCAAGGGACTAGCGGGAGTGGAAGAGACCCAGTACTTC.

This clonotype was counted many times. DNA for the CDR3: TGTGCCAGCTCACCACTGCGGCAGGGCCCCAAGCCCCAGCATTTT. Its translation is CASSPLRQGPKPQHF. This sequence joins TRBV18 and TRBJ1-5; possibly TRBD1 for D (5 bases). The V gene's germline CDR1 is KGHSH and CDR2 LQKENI. The CDR3 covers 15 residues. Trimming cost V 1 base and J 8 bases, with 15 bases left between them.

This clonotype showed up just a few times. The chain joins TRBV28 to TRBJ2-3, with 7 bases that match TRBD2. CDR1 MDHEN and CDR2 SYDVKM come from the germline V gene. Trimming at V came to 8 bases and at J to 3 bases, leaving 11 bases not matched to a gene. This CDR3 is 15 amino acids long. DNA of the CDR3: TGTGCCAGCTCCCGACTAGCCCTCAGAACAGATACGCAGTATTTT. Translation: CASSRLALRTDTQYF. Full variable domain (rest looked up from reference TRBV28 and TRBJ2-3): DVKVTQSSRYLVKRTGEKVFLECVQDMDHENMFWYRQDPGLGLRLIYFSYDVKMKEKGDIPEGYSVSREKKERFSLILESASTNQTSMYLCASSRLALRTDTQYFGPGTRLTVL.

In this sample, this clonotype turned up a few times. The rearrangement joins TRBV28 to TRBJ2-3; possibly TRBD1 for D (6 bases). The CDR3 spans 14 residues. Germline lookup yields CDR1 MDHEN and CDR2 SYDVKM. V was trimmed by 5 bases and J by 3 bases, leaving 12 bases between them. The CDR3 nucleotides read TGTGCCAGCAGTACACAGGGATGGACAGATACGCAGTATTTT. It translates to CASSTQGWTDTQYF. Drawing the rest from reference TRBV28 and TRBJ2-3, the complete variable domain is DVKVTQSSRYLVKRTGEKVFLECVQDMDHENMFWYRQDPGLGLRLIYFSYDVKMKEKGDIPEGYSVSREKKERFSLILESASTNQTSMYLCASSTQGWTDTQYFGPGTRLTVL.

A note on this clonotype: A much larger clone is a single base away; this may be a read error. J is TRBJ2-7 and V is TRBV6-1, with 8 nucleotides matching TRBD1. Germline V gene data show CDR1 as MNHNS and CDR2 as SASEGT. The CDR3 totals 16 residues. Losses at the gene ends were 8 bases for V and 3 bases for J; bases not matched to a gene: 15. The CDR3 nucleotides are TGTGCCAGCGGGACCATGGGGGACAGGAGTCACTACGAGCAGTACTTC. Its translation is CASGTMGDRSHYEQYF.

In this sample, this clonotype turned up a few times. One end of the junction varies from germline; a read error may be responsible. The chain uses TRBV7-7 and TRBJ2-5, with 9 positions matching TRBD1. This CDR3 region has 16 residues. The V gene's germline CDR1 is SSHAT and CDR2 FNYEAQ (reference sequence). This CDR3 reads CASSLGGTGLSETQYF. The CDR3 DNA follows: TGTGCTAGCAGCTTAGGCGGGACAGGGCTCTCCGAGACCCAGTACTTC. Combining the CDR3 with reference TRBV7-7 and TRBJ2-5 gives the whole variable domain GAGVSQSPRYKVTKRGQDVTLRCDPISSHATLYWYQQALGQGPEFLTYFNYEAQPDKSGLPSDRFSAERPEGSISTLTIQRTEQRDSAMYRCASSLGGTGLSETQYFGPGTRLLVL.

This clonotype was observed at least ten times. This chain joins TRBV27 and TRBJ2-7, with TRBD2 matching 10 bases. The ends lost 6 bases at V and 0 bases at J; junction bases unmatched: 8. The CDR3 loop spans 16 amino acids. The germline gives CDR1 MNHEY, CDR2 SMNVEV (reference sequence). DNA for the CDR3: TGTGCCAGCAGAGGACTAGCGGCCACCCTCTCCTACGAGCAGTACTTC. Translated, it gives CASRGLAATLSYEQYF.

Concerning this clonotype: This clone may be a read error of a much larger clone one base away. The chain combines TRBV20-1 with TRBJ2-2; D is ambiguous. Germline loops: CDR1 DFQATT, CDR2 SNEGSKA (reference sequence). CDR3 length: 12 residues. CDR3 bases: TGCGGTGCTAGGTCGGATACCGGGGAGCTGTTTTTT. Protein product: CGARSDTGELFF.

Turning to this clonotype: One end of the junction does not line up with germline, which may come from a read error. CDR3: CAWSEDPGKQPQHF. In DNA form, the CDR3 reads TGTGCCTGGAGTGAGGACCCAGGCAAGCAGCCCCAGCATTTT. The chain joins TRBV30 to TRBJ1-5; D is uncertain. The length of the CDR3 is 14 residues. Looked up from germline, CDR1 is GTSNPN and CDR2 is SVGIG (reference sequence).

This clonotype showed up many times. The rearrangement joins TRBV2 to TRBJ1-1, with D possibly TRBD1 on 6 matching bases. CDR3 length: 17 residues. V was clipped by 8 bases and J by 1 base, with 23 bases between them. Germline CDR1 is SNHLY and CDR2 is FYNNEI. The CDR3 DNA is TGTGCCAGCCGAGGCGACAGGAGAGCCCCTAGGAACACTGAAGCTTTCTTT. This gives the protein CASRGDRRAPRNTEAFF.

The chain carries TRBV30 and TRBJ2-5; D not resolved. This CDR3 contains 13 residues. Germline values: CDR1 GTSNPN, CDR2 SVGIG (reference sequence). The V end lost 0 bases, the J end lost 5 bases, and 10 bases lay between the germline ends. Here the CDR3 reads CAWSVQDRETQYF. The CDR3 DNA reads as TGTGCCTGGAGTGTACAAGATAGGGAGACCCAGTACTTC.

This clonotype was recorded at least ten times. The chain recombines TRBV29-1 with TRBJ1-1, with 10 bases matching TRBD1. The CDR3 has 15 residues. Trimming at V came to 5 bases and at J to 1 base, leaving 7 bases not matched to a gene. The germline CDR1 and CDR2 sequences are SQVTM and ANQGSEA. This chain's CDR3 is CSVTGTGVRNTEAFF. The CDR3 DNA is TGCAGCGTTACCGGGACAGGGGTCCGGAACACTGAAGCTTTCTTT.